These 10 T cell receptor beta chains were all obtained from the same sample, sequenced in a study of T cell repertoires in cytomegalovirus infection. TCRdb reprocessed the reads via MiXCR and lists one record per CDR3 protein. There are approximately 500,000 distinct CDR3 sequences in the sample; approximately 16% occur only once, and more than 20% lies in the top ten. Sequencing was done on a sample of CD8+ T cells from PBMCs. These receptors were obtained from a human donor in good health (CMV status not recorded). Some clones in this sample may be carry-over from other donors' samples.

The gene calls are TRBV5-1 and TRBJ2-7; no clear D. Trimming stripped 0 bases from V and 2 bases from J, with 9 bases between. The germline V gene has CDR1 SGHRS and CDR2 YFSETQ. The CDR3 consists of 14 residues. The DNA of the CDR3 is TGCGCCAGCAGCTTGGCGTGGCCTCCCTACGAGCAGTACTTC. Translating gives CASSLAWPPYEQYF.

The chain joins TRBV28 to TRBJ2-1; 8 bases line up with TRBD2. After removal of 5 bases from V and 3 bases from J, the junction contained 6 bases not matched to a gene. The CDR3 spans 15 residues. Germline V gives CDR1 MDHEN, CDR2 SYDVKM. This CDR3 reads CASSPLAVNYNEQFF. CDR3 nucleotide sequence: TGTGCCAGCAGTCCACTAGCGGTAAACTACAATGAGCAGTTCTTC.

This clonotype turned up a few times. The chain joins TRBV27 to TRBJ1-5; maybe TRBD1 (6 bases). Germline lookup yields CDR1 MNHEY and CDR2 SMNVEV (reference sequence). This CDR3 has 15 amino acids. V dropped 0 bases and J dropped 2 bases, with 8 bases sitting between them. CDR3 nucleotides: TGTGCCAGCAGTTTATCGCGACAGGGCAATCAGCCCCAGCATTTT. It specifies CASSLSRQGNQPQHF.

The chain recombines TRBV10-3 with TRBJ2-1; a weak D match, TRBD2 (6 bases). The CDR3 has 12 residues. V was trimmed by 9 bases and J by 5 bases, leaving 11 bases between them. Germline CDR1 ENHRY, CDR2 SYGVKD. The CDR3 DNA follows: TGTGCCATTCTGGGACTGAACAATGAGCAGTTCTTC. Translated: CAILGLNNEQFF.

CDR3 amino acids: CSARRQGGLLETQYF. Written as DNA, the CDR3 is TGCAGTGCGAGAAGGCAGGGCGGTCTATTAGAGACCCAGTACTTC. The chain has TRBV20-1 and TRBJ2-5, with D maybe TRBD1 (5 bases). Per the germline V gene, CDR1 is DFQATT and CDR2 is SNEGSKA (reference sequence). The V and J ends lost 6 bases and 4 bases respectively, with 21 bases between them. CDR3 length: 15 amino acids.

In its sample, this clonotype was seen a few times. The chain couples TRBV9 to TRBJ2-7; D perhaps matches TRBD2 (6 bases). The CDR3 extends over 14 amino acids. CDR1 is SGDLS and CDR2 is YYNGEE in the germline V gene. V lost 0 bases, J lost 5 bases, and 12 bases lay in between. The CDR3 sequence: CASSVGGRKDEQYF. The CDR3 DNA follows: TGTGCCAGCAGCGTAGGAGGGAGGAAAGACGAGCAGTACTTC.

This clonotype was seen a few times. The J gene is TRBJ2-3, the V gene TRBV20-1; D gene uncertain. The CDR3 has 14 residues. With 0 bases removed from V and 0 bases from J, the gap between germline ends came to 7 bases. CDR1 and CDR2 (germline): DFQATT, SNEGSKA (reference sequence). The CDR3 nucleotides are TGCAGTGCTAGAGACCTCTCTAGCACAGATACGCAGTATTTT. It is translated as CSARDLSSTDTQYF.

This chain uses TRBV19 with TRBJ1-1; TRBD1 aligns across 7 bases. Germline assignment: CDR1 LNHDA and CDR2 SQIVND (reference sequence). Trimming removed 4 bases from V and 0 bases from J; junction bases left unmatched: 2. This CDR3 has 14 residues. The CDR3 DNA reads TGTGCCAGTAGTACGACAGGGATGAACACTGAAGCTTTCTTT. It is translated as CASSTTGMNTEAFF.

This clonotype was observed a handful of times. This chain joins TRBV9 and TRBJ1-1; no clear D. CDR1 and CDR2 (germline): SGDLS, YYNGEE. CDR3 size: 13 residues. The V gene lost 6 bases and the J gene lost 6 bases, with 15 bases spanning the gap. The CDR3 protein is CASKPTEGPEAFF. DNA of the CDR3: TGTGCCAGCAAGCCGACGGAAGGCCCTGAAGCTTTCTTT.

This clonotype was picked up many times. The J gene is TRBJ2-4, the V gene TRBV6-6; 7 positions match TRBD2. CDR3 length: 13 residues. From germline, CDR1 is MNHNY and CDR2 SVGAGI (reference sequence). With V trimmed by 6 bases and J by 8 bases, 7 bases remained unmatched. The CDR3 region is CASSGLVMDIQYF. CDR3 nucleotides: TGTGCCAGCAGCGGACTAGTCATGGACATTCAGTACTTC.